This T cell receptor beta chain was recorded in a study of brain T cells in children with intractable seizures. Profiling relied on immunoSEQ multiplex PCR, and the TCRdb table lists in-frame clones only, not all of them. The top ten clones hold about 5.8% of a sample with about 340,000 clones, approximately 93% of them seen once. The time point denotes: blood from clinic visit 5 months post-surgery; TSC patient then seizure free. Looked up from germline, CDR1 is SEHNR and CDR2 is FQNEAQ (reference sequence). The CDR3 totals 15 residues. V dropped 5 bases and J dropped 7; count of bases not matched to a gene: 11.

V and J are TRBV7-9 and TRBJ2-4, with 7 nucleotides matching TRBD1. The material was peripheral blood, obtained 5 to 6 months after surgery. The source of this sequence is a boy younger than two with tuberous sclerosis and intractable seizures. The CDR3, as DNA: TGTGCCAGCAGCCCCCGTACCGGGACAGTGAACATTCAGTACTTC. This codes for CASSPRTGTVNIQYF.